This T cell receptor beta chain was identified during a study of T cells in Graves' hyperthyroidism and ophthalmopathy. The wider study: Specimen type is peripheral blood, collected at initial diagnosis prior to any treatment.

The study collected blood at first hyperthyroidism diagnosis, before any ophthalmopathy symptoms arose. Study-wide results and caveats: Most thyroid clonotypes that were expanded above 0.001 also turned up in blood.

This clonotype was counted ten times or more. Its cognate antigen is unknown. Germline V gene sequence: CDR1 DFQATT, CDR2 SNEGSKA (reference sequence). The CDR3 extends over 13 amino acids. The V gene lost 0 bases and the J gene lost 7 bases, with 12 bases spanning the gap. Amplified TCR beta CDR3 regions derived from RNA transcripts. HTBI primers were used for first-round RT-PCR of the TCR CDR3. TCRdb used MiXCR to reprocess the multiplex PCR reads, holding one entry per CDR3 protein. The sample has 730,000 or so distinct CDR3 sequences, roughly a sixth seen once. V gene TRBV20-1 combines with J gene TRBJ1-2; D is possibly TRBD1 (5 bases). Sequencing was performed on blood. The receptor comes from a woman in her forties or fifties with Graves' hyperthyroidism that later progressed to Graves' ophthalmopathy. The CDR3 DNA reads TGCAGTGCTAGAGATCGGGGGTTCGGTGGCTACACCTTC. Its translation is CSARDRGFGGYTF.